This T cell receptor beta chain was retrieved from a study of T cells in localized non-small cell lung cancer. General study results and limits: Tumor trailed uninvolved adjacent lung in T cell clonality, which peaked there. Paired adjacent lung recovered a median approximately 57 of the top 100 tumor clones.

Comments on this clone: What it binds is not known.

Repertoires were generated with immunoSEQ multiplex PCR, while TCRdb's copy carries only in-frame clones and drops some. The sample records about 24,000 clones, 70% to 90% being singletons. The input for sequencing was peripheral blood mononuclear cells, taken before any cancer treatment. The TCR was taken from a woman aged 40-69 years with stage III lung adenocarcinoma.

The CDR3 DNA is TGTGCCAGCAGCTTATATTCGGGGGCAGGCTCTGGAAACACCATATATTTT. Its translation is CASSLYSGAGSGNTIYF. The chain is built from TRBV7-2 and TRBJ1-3, with D possibly being TRBD1 (6 bases). CDR3 size: 17 residues. The germline V and J ends were trimmed by 2 bases and 0 bases, with 14 bases remaining between them. Germline values: CDR1 SGHTA, CDR2 FQGNSA.